The rows below give T cell receptor beta chains drawn from one sample of a study of breast tumors, draining lymph nodes, adjacent tissues. One entry per CDR3 protein results from TCRdb running MiXCR on the multiplex PCR reads. The repertoire consists of under 250,000 distinct CDR3 sequences, with approximately 30% occurring once and the leading ten covering 1.1% to 1.5%. The sequencing sample was made of axillary lymph node tissue. These receptors were collected from a female donor with breast cancer. Some clones in this sample may be carry-over from other donors' samples. Both conserved end residues are part of each CDR3. A D gene is named only where the DNA matches it firmly. Size values are once, few and many counts, or a class for expanded clones, and some rows have none.

v_call	clone_size	j_call	d_call	cdr3_nt	cdr3_aa
TRBV7-9	many	TRBJ2-7	.	TGTGCCAGCAGTTTAGACGGGGGCTCCTACGAGCAGTACTTC	CASSLDGGSYEQYF
TRBV20-1	many	TRBJ2-6	.	TGCAGTGCTAGTTTTTCTGGGGCCAACGTCCTGACTTTC	CSASFSGANVLTF
TRBV11-2	many	TRBJ2-5	.	TGTGCCAGCAGCCTAAACAGCTGGGGTTCACGTACAGAGACCCAGTACTTC	CASSLNSWGSRTETQYF
TRBV6-6	.	TRBJ2-5	TRBD2	TGTGCCAGCAGTTCCGGGACTAGCGGGAGGGAGGGGGAAGAGACCCAGTACTTC	CASSSGTSGREGEETQYF
TRBV2	many	TRBJ2-5	TRBD1	TGTGCCAGCAGAAAGGGACAGACCCAAGAGACCCAGTACTTC	CASRKGQTQETQYF
TRBV7-2	.	TRBJ2-3	TRBD2	TGTGCCAGCAGCCCGACTAGCTCCAGATCAGATACGCAGTATTTT	CASSPTSSRSDTQYF
TRBV6-1	many	TRBJ1-5	.	TGTGCCAGCCTCGGGACGGTTAGAGGTCTAAGCAATCAGCCCCAGCATTTT	CASLGTVRGLSNQPQHF
TRBV7-3	.	TRBJ2-7	.	TGTGCCAGCAGCTTATGCAACCGGGGTTCCATGAGCTCCTACGAGCAGTACTTC	CASSLCNRGSMSSYEQYF
TRBV5-5	many	TRBJ2-7	TRBD1	TGTGCCAGCAGACCTGACGCCGGGACAGGGCGGAGCGAGCAGTACTTC	CASRPDAGTGRSEQYF
TRBV20-1	.	TRBJ1-6	.	TGCAGTGCCCAAGGGGGGCGTGGATCACCCCTCCACTTT	CSAQGGRGSPLHF
TRBV20-1	many	TRBJ1-5	.	TGCAGTGCTAGAAGCCTGACAGATCAGCCCCAGCATTTT	CSARSLTDQPQHF
TRBV19	.	TRBJ2-5	.	TGTGCCAGTAGTAACAGGATTGGGGGTCGAGAGACCCAGTACTTC	CASSNRIGGRETQYF
TRBV6-1	many	TRBJ2-3	.	TGTGCCAGCAGTGAACTCAGCAGAATAAGCACAGATACGCAGTATTTT	CASSELSRISTDTQYF
TRBV20-1	many	TRBJ2-7	.	TGCAGTGCTAGTAGTAGCCCTTTTAACCGCTACGAGCAGTACTTC	CSASSSPFNRYEQYF
TRBV19	.	TRBJ2-2	.	TGTGCCAGTTCCCGGGCAGGGGGGCTACGTTTCGGGGAGCTGTTTTTT	CASSRAGGLRFGELFF
TRBV20-1	many	TRBJ1-6	.	TGCAGTGCCAAACCAACAGGGAGTAATTCACCCCTCCACTTT	CSAKPTGSNSPLHF
TRBV15	.	TRBJ2-5	TRBD1	TGCGCCACCAGCGGAGAGGACAGGCCGTACCAAGAGACCCAGTACTTC	CATSGEDRPYQETQYF
TRBV12-3/TRBV12-4	many	TRBJ1-2	.	TGTGCCAGCAGTTTTAGGGGGGCTCCGAGGGATGGCTACACCTTC	CASSFRGAPRDGYTF
TRBV5-1	.	TRBJ1-1	.	TGCGCCAGCAGCGGAACGGGGGGTTTCGACACTGAAGCTTTCTTT	CASSGTGGFDTEAFF
TRBV29-1	.	TRBJ2-5	TRBD2	TGCAGCGTCTCCCCGGGGGGGAATCAGCCCCAGTACTTC	CSVSPGGNQPQYF
TRBV6-5	many	TRBJ2-3	TRBD1	TGTGCCAGCAGTCCCCCCGGGACAGGAAATAAAGATACGCAGTATTTT	CASSPPGTGNKDTQYF
TRBV25-1	.	TRBJ2-3	.	TGTGCCAGCAGTGAATTTTCTAGGGACACACATAGCACAGATACGCAGTATTTT	CASSEFSRDTHSTDTQYF
TRBV2	.	TRBJ1-4	TRBD1	TGTGCCAGCAGGCTGACAGGGGGTCTAAGTGAAAAACTGTTTTTT	CASRLTGGLSEKLFF
TRBV7-2	many	TRBJ2-7	TRBD1	TGTGCCAGCAGCTTTGCCCAGGGGGTATCCTACGAGCAGTACTTC	CASSFAQGVSYEQYF
TRBV12-3/TRBV12-4	.	TRBJ2-3	TRBD2	TGTGCCAGCAGTTTCGCCCGGACTAGCGGGAGCCCCTATACGCAGTATTTT	CASSFARTSGSPYTQYF
TRBV7-2	many	TRBJ1-5	.	TGTGCCAGCACCCAGGGTGGGTCACGGCCCCAGCATTTT	CASTQGGSRPQHF
TRBV28	.	TRBJ2-5	TRBD2	TGTGCCAGCAGTTTCAGGGGGCAAGGACTAGCGGGATCTCCCCCAGGCCAGTACTTC	CASSFRGQGLAGSPPGQYF
TRBV7-2	many	TRBJ2-3	.	TGTGCCAGCAGTTCTCAACCCGCAGATACGCAGTATTTT	CASSSQPADTQYF
TRBV15	.	TRBJ1-3	TRBD1	TGTGCCACCAGCAGCTCGGACAGGGCTGGAAACACCATATATTTT	CATSSSDRAGNTIYF
TRBV27	.	TRBJ1-3	.	TGTGCCAGCAAACCCGACGGGGGGGCCGGAAACACCATATATTTT	CASKPDGGAGNTIYF
TRBV11-2	.	TRBJ1-1	TRBD1	TGTGCCAGCAGGCGGGACAGTACGTTTGAAGCTTTCTTT	CASRRDSTFEAFF
TRBV6-6	many	TRBJ2-7	.	TGTGCCAGCAGATTTAGCGGAACTTCCTACGAGCAGTACTTC	CASRFSGTSYEQYF
TRBV6-6	.	TRBJ2-7	.	TGTGCCAGCAGCGTGACAGCAACCTACGAGCAGTACTTC	CASSVTATYEQYF
TRBV5-1	many	TRBJ1-6	TRBD1	TGCGCCAGCAGCTCCGGACAGGATTCACCCCTCCACTTT	CASSSGQDSPLHF
TRBV19	many	TRBJ2-6	.	TGTGCCAGTAGTAATCGTAGGGGCTCTGGGGCCAACGTCCTGACTTTC	CASSNRRGSGANVLTF
TRBV20-1	once	TRBJ1-3	.	TGCAGTGCTAGGGGAGGGCGCTCTGGAAACACCATATATTTT	CSARGGRSGNTIYF
TRBV5-1	many	TRBJ2-1	TRBD2	TGCGCCAGCTGCAGGACTAGCGGTCACAATGAGCAGTTCTTC	CASCRTSGHNEQFF
TRBV28	many	TRBJ2-1	TRBD2	TGTGCCAGCAGCCCTAGCGGGAGAACCAATGAGCAGTTCTTC	CASSPSGRTNEQFF
TRBV5-4	.	TRBJ1-6	.	TGTGCCAGCAGCTTTCGGATAGGGAGAAGCGACTCACCCCTCCACTTT	CASSFRIGRSDSPLHF
TRBV4-1	many	TRBJ2-1	.	TGCGCCAGCAGCCAAGTCGATCTGGTCACCTACAATGAGCAGTTCTTC	CASSQVDLVTYNEQFF
TRBV5-8	many	TRBJ2-5	.	TGTGCCAGCAGCCAAACGAGGACTGAAGAGACCCAGTACTTC	CASSQTRTEETQYF
TRBV11-3	many	TRBJ2-1	.	TGTGCCAGCAGCCCGGGACCACGTCCCATTGAGCAGTTCTTC	CASSPGPRPIEQFF
TRBV7-9	many	TRBJ1-5	.	TGTGCCAGCAGCTCGATGAATAGCAATCAGCCCCAGCATTTT	CASSSMNSNQPQHF